The source of this T cell receptor beta chain is a study of T-cell reconstitution after alpha-beta-depleted transplantation in children. Preparation of the TCRbeta library was carried out with unique molecular identifiers. TCRdb recomputed calls from the PCR reads with MiXCR, one row per CDR3 protein. The table lists about 270,000 distinct CDR3 sequences, almost 10% of them singletons. In this sample, this clonotype turned up a few times. The source of this sequence is a human donor who donated a stem cell graft to a child with SCID. The starting material was PBMCs from the stem cell graft donor, obtained from the stem cell graft.

For the CDR3, the DNA is TGTGCCAGCAGACTAGCGGGGGGGCCGAATGAGCAGTTCTTC. This translates into CASRLAGGPNEQFF. V gene TRBV27 combines with J gene TRBJ2-1; 13 positions agree with TRBD2. Germline V gene sequence: CDR1 MNHEY, CDR2 SMNVEV (reference sequence). V shed 6 bases, J shed 7 bases, and the junction held 3 bases outside the gene matches. The CDR3 runs to 14 residues.